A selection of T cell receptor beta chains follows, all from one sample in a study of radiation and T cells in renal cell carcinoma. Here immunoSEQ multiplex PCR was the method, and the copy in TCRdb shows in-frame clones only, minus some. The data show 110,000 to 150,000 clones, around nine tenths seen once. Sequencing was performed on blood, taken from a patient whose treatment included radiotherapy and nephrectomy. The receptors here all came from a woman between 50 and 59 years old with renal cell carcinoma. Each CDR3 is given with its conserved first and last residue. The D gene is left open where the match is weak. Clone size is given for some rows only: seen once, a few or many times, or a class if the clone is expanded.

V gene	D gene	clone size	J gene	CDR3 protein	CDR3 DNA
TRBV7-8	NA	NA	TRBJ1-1	CASSLGEKRGLANTEAFF	TGTGCCAGCAGCTTAGGGGAGAAGCGGGGTTTAGCGAACACTGAAGCTTTCTTT
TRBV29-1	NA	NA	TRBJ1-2	CSVEETYGYTF	TGCAGCGTTGAGGAGACCTATGGCTACACCTTC
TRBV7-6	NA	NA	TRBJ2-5	CASSLITGETQYF	TGTGCCAGCAGCCTCATTACCGGGGAGACCCAGTACTTC
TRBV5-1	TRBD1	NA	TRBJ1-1	CASSLDRAGAEAFF	TGCGCCAGCAGCCTTGACAGGGCTGGCGCTGAAGCTTTCTTT
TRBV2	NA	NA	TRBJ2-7	CASSELRGGYEQYF	TGTGCCAGCAGTGAACTGAGAGGGGGCTACGAGCAGTACTTC
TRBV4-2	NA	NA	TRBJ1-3	CASSPGEARSGNTIYF	TGTGCCAGCAGTCCTGGGGAGGCGCGCTCTGGAAACACCATATATTTT
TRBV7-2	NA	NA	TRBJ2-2	CASSSTLAGNTGELFF	TGTGCCAGCAGCTCCACCCTTGCGGGAAACACCGGGGAGCTGTTTTTT
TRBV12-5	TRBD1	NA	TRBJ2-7	CASGRGQGNYEQYF	TGTGCTAGTGGCCGGGGACAGGGGAACTACGAGCAGTACTTC
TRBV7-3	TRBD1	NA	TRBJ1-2	CASSLGLDRVSPGYTF	TGTGCCAGCAGCTTAGGGCTGGACAGGGTTAGTCCTGGCTACACCTTC
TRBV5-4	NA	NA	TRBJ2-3	CASSFAGTVTTDTQYF	TGTGCCAGCAGCTTCGCAGGGACTGTTACGACAGATACGCAGTATTTT
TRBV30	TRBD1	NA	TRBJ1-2	CAWSGLGQGSYGYTF	TGTGCCTGGAGCGGACTTGGACAGGGCTCCTATGGCTACACCTTC
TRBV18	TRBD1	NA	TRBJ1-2	CASSPGTGDRSGYTF	TGTGCCAGCTCCCCCGGGACAGGGGATCGCAGTGGCTACACCTTC
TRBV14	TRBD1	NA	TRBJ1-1	CASSQPGQGAEAFF	TGTGCCAGCAGCCAACCGGGACAGGGGGCTGAAGCTTTCTTT
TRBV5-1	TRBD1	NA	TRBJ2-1	CASSLTGGKNEQFF	TGCGCCAGCAGCTTAACAGGGGGGAAGAATGAGCAGTTCTTC
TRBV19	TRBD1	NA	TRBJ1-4	CASKGDRGSTANEKLFF	TGTGCCAGTAAAGGGGACAGGGGATCTACAGCTAATGAAAAACTGTTTTTT
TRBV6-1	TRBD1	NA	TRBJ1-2	CASSELMTGKGYTF	TGTGCCAGCAGTGAATTGATGACAGGGAAGGGCTACACCTTC
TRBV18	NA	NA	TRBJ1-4	CASSPEGLNEKLFF	TGTGCCAGCTCACCAGAGGGGCTCAATGAAAAACTGTTTTTT
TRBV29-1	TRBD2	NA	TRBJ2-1	CSVVAGPSYNEQFF	TGCAGCGTAGTAGCGGGCCCTTCCTACAATGAGCAGTTCTTC
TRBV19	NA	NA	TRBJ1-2	CASTGFGLGYTF	TGTGCCAGTACCGGATTTGGACTTGGCTACACCTTC
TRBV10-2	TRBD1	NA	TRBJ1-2	CASSESRGQGRGYTF	TGCGCCAGCAGTGAGTCGCGGGGACAGGGACGTGGCTACACCTTC
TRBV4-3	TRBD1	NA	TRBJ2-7	CASSQGQGVPYEQYF	TGCGCCAGCAGCCAAGGACAGGGGGTTCCCTACGAGCAGTACTTC
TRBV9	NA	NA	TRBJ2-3	CASSVVSTDTQYF	TGTGCCAGCAGCGTCGTCAGCACAGATACGCAGTATTTT
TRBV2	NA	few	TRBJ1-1	CASSAQGQNTEAFF	TGTGCCAGCAGTGCCCAAGGGCAGAACACTGAAGCTTTCTTT